The next 30 T cell receptor beta chains were all read from a single sample in a study of T-cell reconstitution after alpha-beta-depleted transplantation in children. Using unique molecular identifiers, the investigators prepared the TCRbeta library. A single record per CDR3 protein comes from TCRdb applying MiXCR to the PCR reads. The sample has roughly 610,000 distinct CDR3 sequences, approximately 10% seen once. The material was PBMCs from the stem cell graft donor, obtained from the stem cell graft. These receptors originate from a human donor who donated a stem cell graft to a child with acute myeloid leukemia.

The J gene is TRBJ2-2, the V gene TRBV15, with TRBD1 identical over 9 bases. Germline trimming cut 1 base from V and 5 bases from J; bases unmatched to any gene: 5. The CDR3 consists of 16 residues. Germline CDR1 LNHNV, CDR2 YYDKDF (reference sequence). In DNA, the CDR3 is TGTGCCACCAGCAGAGGGGGACAGGGATGGACCGGGGAGCTGTTTTTT. Translating it yields CATSRGGQGWTGELFF.

This clonotype was recorded at least ten times. The chain recombines TRBV4-3 with TRBJ2-6; no definite D call. The CDR3 extends over 14 amino acids. Germline V gene lookup returns CDR1 LGHNA and CDR2 YSLEER. Trimming took off 4 bases at V and 5 bases at J, with 9 bases between the two ends. The chain's CDR3 is CASSRAVRANVLTF. Written as DNA, the CDR3 is TGCGCCAGCAGCCGGGCGGTCAGGGCCAACGTCCTGACTTTC.

This chain links TRBV3-1 with TRBJ2-7; perhaps TRBD2 as D (6 bases). The CDR3 runs 18 residues. Deletions cut 4 bases from V and 4 bases from J, with 26 bases between. Germline lookup yields CDR1 LGHDT and CDR2 YNNKEL (reference sequence). The CDR3 loop reads CASSRTPLSSSGPYEQYF. In DNA, the CDR3 is TGTGCCAGCAGCCGCACACCTCTTTCTTCCAGCGGGCCTTACGAGCAGTACTTC.

This clonotype was seen at least ten times. This chain joins TRBV6-1 and TRBJ2-3; D uncertain. The V and J ends lost 5 bases and 2 bases respectively, with 11 bases between them. This CDR3 is 14 amino acids long. The germline CDR1 and CDR2 sequences are MNHNS and SASEGT. CDR3 in amino acids: CASSRVQATDTQYF. Written as DNA, the CDR3 is TGTGCCAGCAGTCGCGTCCAGGCCACAGATACGCAGTATTTT.

This clonotype was counted between two and nine times. The chain joins TRBV20-1 to TRBJ2-5; D is undetermined. The CDR3 sequence is 14 residues long. V lost 1 base to trimming and J lost 4 bases, with 13 bases between them. Germline V CDR1 and CDR2: DFQATT, SNEGSKA (reference sequence). This chain's CDR3 is CSARVVVRGETQYF. As DNA, the CDR3 is TGCAGTGCTAGAGTGGTGGTTAGAGGAGAGACCCAGTACTTC.

The rearrangement uses TRBV20-1 and TRBJ1-5, with D possibly matching TRBD1 (5 bases). Deletions cut 0 bases from V and 2 bases from J, with 17 bases between. CDR3 length: 17 residues. Germline CDR1 reads DFQATT; CDR2 reads SNEGSKA (reference sequence). The CDR3 region is CSARDGVWGVGNQPQHF. DNA for the CDR3: TGCAGTGCTAGAGATGGGGTATGGGGGGTAGGCAATCAGCCCCAGCATTTT.

This chain joins TRBV4-3 and TRBJ2-1; 8 nucleotides line up with TRBD2. The trim removed 4 bases at V and 7 bases at J, leaving 12 bases unmatched. The CDR3 is made up of 16 amino acids. Germline V lookup: CDR1 LGHNA, CDR2 YSLEER. The CDR3 nucleotides are TGCGCCAGCAGCCCCGAGCGGGAGAGGCCTTATAATGAGCAGTTCTTC. Its translation: CASSPERERPYNEQFF.

This chain joins TRBV10-3 and TRBJ1-1; D remains ambiguous. With 4 bases removed from V and 4 bases from J, the gap between germline ends came to 10 bases. Per germline, CDR1 ENHRY and CDR2 SYGVKD. The length of the CDR3 is 13 residues. CDR3 residues: CAISVNPGTEAFF. The CDR3 DNA reads as TGTGCCATCAGTGTAAATCCCGGCACTGAAGCTTTCTTT.

This chain joins TRBV6-2 or TRBV6-3 and TRBJ2-5; 11 nucleotides agree with TRBD2. Per germline, CDR1 MNHEY and CDR2 SVGEGT. Losses at the gene ends were 8 bases for V and 5 bases for J; bases not matched to a gene: 13. The CDR3 has 16 residues. CDR3 bases: TGTGCCAGCCGCGATAGCGGGAGGGCCGGGTTGGAGACCCAGTACTTC. The encoded protein is CASRDSGRAGLETQYF.

This clonotype turned up a few times. The chain combines TRBV30 with TRBJ2-7, with D uncertain. V was trimmed by 7 bases and J by 0 bases, leaving 7 bases between them. From germline, CDR1 is GTSNPN and CDR2 SVGIG (reference sequence). CDR3 size: 11 residues. In nucleotides, the CDR3 is TGTGCCTACTCGGTCTCCTACGAGCAGTACTTC. Protein: CAYSVSYEQYF. The full variable domain, in which reference TRBV30 and TRBJ2-7 provide the parts outside the CDR3, is SQTIHQWPATLVQPVGSPLSLECTVEGTSNPNLYWYRQAAGRGLQLLFYSVGIGQISSEVPQNLSASRPQDRQFILSSKKLLLSDSGFYLCAYSVSYEQYFGPGTRLTVT.

In its sample, this clonotype was seen a few times. The chain uses TRBV7-8 and TRBJ2-1; D gene unclear. Per germline, CDR1 SGHVS and CDR2 FQNEAQ. V shed 1 base and J shed 0 bases, with 10 bases lying between them. CDR3 length: 16 residues. CDR3 sequence reads: CASSLDGPSSYNEQFF. The CDR3 DNA follows: TGTGCCAGCAGCTTAGACGGCCCGAGCTCCTACAATGAGCAGTTCTTC.

V and J are TRBV20-1 and TRBJ2-7, with TRBD1 as a possible D gene (6 bases). The CDR3 spans 13 residues. CDR1 and CDR2 (germline): DFQATT, SNEGSKA (reference sequence). V lost 4 bases, J lost 0 bases, and 10 bases lay in between. CDR3 in DNA: TGCAGTGCTATAGACAGGAGCTCCTACGAGCAGTACTTC. Translated, it gives CSAIDRSSYEQYF.

This clonotype was recorded many times. The chain has TRBV27 and TRBJ2-1; a possible D gene is TRBD2 (6 bases). Per the germline V gene, CDR1 is MNHEY and CDR2 is SMNVEV (reference sequence). V shed 5 bases and J shed 7 bases, with 12 bases lying between them. The CDR3 length is 13 residues. Here the CDR3 DNA reads TGTGCCAGCAGTACTGGACTACTTAATGAGCAGTTCTTC. Protein product: CASSTGLLNEQFF.

The gene calls are TRBV12-3 or TRBV12-4 and TRBJ2-7; 8 positions match TRBD1. The CDR3 contains 14 residues. J gave up 7 bases and V 6 bases, and 11 bases lay outside the gene matches. The CDR3 DNA is TGTGCCAGCAGCGCCTGGGGGACAGGAAGAGAGCAGTACTTC. Its protein is CASSAWGTGREQYF.

A few counts support this clonotype. The chain employs TRBV7-2 and TRBJ1-3, with D perhaps TRBD1 (5 bases). The germline gives CDR1 SGHTA, CDR2 FQGNSA. The ends were cut back, 1 base at V and 0 bases at J, with 10 bases in the middle. The CDR3 is made up of 16 amino acids. The DNA of the CDR3 is TGTGCCAGCAGCTTAGAAAGAGACAGCTCTGGAAACACCATATATTTT. Translated: CASSLERDSSGNTIYF.

This clonotype was detected a few times. The chain has TRBV20-1 and TRBJ2-2; 12 positions agree with TRBD2. In germline, CDR1 is DFQATT, CDR2 SNEGSKA (reference sequence). The CDR3 loop spans 15 amino acids. Losses at the gene ends were 1 base for V and 7 bases for J; bases not matched to a gene: 4. This CDR3 reads CSARGTSGIDGELFF. The CDR3 nucleotides are TGCAGTGCTAGAGGGACTAGCGGGATAGACGGGGAGCTGTTTTTT.

The V gene is TRBV29-1, the J gene TRBJ2-3; D unresolved. V was shortened by 4 bases and J by 5 bases, with 13 bases between the two germline ends. The CDR3 extends over 13 amino acids. Germline CDR1 reads SQVTM; CDR2 reads ANQGSEA. CDR3 sequence reads: CSVGTIILDTQYF. The CDR3 bases are TGCAGCGTTGGGACCATTATTTTAGATACGCAGTATTTT.

This clonotype was counted only a few times. V usage is TRBV14 and J usage is TRBJ2-1; D remains ambiguous. V was shortened by 0 bases and J by 0 bases, with 9 bases between the two germline ends. CDR1 and CDR2 (germline): SGHDN, FVKESK. This CDR3 comprises 16 residues. In DNA form, the CDR3 reads TGTGCCAGCAGCCAAGATGGAGCTCGCTCCTACAATGAGCAGTTCTTC. Residues: CASSQDGARSYNEQFF.

This clonotype has a count of ten or more. The rearrangement links TRBV11-2 to TRBJ2-3, with 10 bases that match TRBD2. Germline loops: CDR1 SGHAT, CDR2 FQNNGV. V shed 1 base, J shed 8 bases, and the junction held 0 bases outside the gene matches. There are 13 residues in the CDR3. CDR3: CASSLASGGTQYF. CDR3 bases: TGTGCCAGCAGCTTAGCTAGCGGGGGTACGCAGTATTTT.

The V and J genes are TRBV30 and TRBJ2-5; D not certain. The CDR3 runs to 12 residues. Per germline, CDR1 GTSNPN and CDR2 SVGIG (reference sequence). Trimming stripped 4 bases from V and 5 bases from J, with 11 bases between. The CDR3, as DNA: TGTGCCTGGAACCTAATGCGGGAGACCCAGTACTTC. Protein: CAWNLMRETQYF.

V is TRBV4-2 and J is TRBJ2-5; no definite D call. The CDR3 loop spans 12 amino acids. The germline V and J ends were trimmed by 1 base and 5 bases, with 5 bases remaining between them. CDR1 LGHNA and CDR2 YNFKEQ come from the germline V gene. The CDR3 reads CASSQVSETQYF. The CDR3 DNA reads TGTGCCAGCAGCCAAGTTAGTGAGACCCAGTACTTC.

CDR3 sequence: CASRPTGNSGANVLTF. Here the CDR3 DNA reads TGTGCCAGCAGGCCGACAGGCAACTCTGGGGCCAACGTCCTGACTTTC. The rearrangement joins TRBV6-2 or TRBV6-3 to TRBJ2-6; weak D call: TRBD1 (6 bases). V lost 6 bases to trimming and J lost 0 bases, with 12 bases between them. The CDR3 spans 16 residues. Germline CDR1 and CDR2: MNHEY and SVGEGT.

This chain links TRBV7-2 with TRBJ2-3; the D gene is possibly TRBD2 (6 bases). V was clipped by 1 base and J by 9 bases, with 11 bases between them. CDR3 length: 13 amino acids. Germline assignment: CDR1 SGHTA and CDR2 FQGNSA. CDR3: CASSLGGTLTQYF. The CDR3 DNA reads TGTGCCAGCAGCTTAGGGGGGACTTTAACGCAGTATTTT.

This clonotype was recorded at least ten times. The CDR3 DNA is TGTGCCTTTAGCGGGGGACCCACAGATACGCAGTATTTT. This encodes CAFSGGPTDTQYF. This chain joins TRBV30 and TRBJ2-3, with 9 nucleotides matching TRBD2. The CDR3 spans 13 residues. Germline V gene lookup returns CDR1 GTSNPN and CDR2 SVGIG (reference sequence). V dropped 7 bases and J dropped 2; count of bases not matched to a gene: 4.

This clonotype has a handful of counts. The chain couples TRBV7-2 to TRBJ2-7, with TRBD1 matching 10 bases. V shed 5 bases, J shed 5 bases, and the junction held 6 bases outside the gene matches. In germline, CDR1 is SGHTA, CDR2 FQGNSA. The CDR3 runs 14 residues. CDR3 DNA sequence: TGTGCCAGCAGCCCTGGGACAGGGGCCAACGAGCAGTACTTC. Translation: CASSPGTGANEQYF.

The chain recombines TRBV5-1 with TRBJ1-2; 7 nucleotides agree with TRBD1. Losses at the gene ends were 3 bases for V and 4 bases for J; bases not matched to a gene: 6. The CDR3 runs to 14 residues. The germline gives CDR1 SGHRS, CDR2 YFSETQ. The CDR3 nucleotides read TGCGCCAGCAGCTCCCGGGACAGCATCTATGGCTACACCTTC. Translating gives CASSSRDSIYGYTF.

The rearrangement uses TRBV7-3 and TRBJ2-2, with a weak D call TRBD2 (6 bases). In germline, CDR1 is SGHTA, CDR2 FQGTGA. The CDR3 is 17 residues long. The V end lost 0 bases, the J end lost 2 bases, and 13 bases lay between the germline ends. The CDR3 is CASSLTSRGINTGELFF. In DNA, the CDR3 is TGTGCCAGCAGCTTAACGAGCCGGGGGATTAACACCGGGGAGCTGTTTTTT.

The sample holds a few counts of this clonotype. The rearrangement links TRBV6-1 to TRBJ2-3, with 11 bases fitting TRBD1. J gave up 5 bases and V 6 bases, and 7 bases lay outside the gene matches. Looked up from germline, CDR1 is MNHNS and CDR2 is SASEGT. This CDR3 spans 15 amino acids. In nucleotides, the CDR3 is TGTGCCAGCAGGGGTCCGGGACAGGGGGTAGATACGCAGTATTTT. Translated, it gives CASRGPGQGVDTQYF.

The rearrangement joins TRBV10-3 to TRBJ2-1, with 10 nucleotides matching TRBD2. V lost 10 bases and J lost 10; bases outside the gene matches: 13. The CDR3 covers 14 residues. Germline V gene data show CDR1 as ENHRY and CDR2 as SYGVKD. CDR3 amino acids: CATESGRAGSEQFF. As DNA, the CDR3 is TGTGCCACCGAGAGCGGGAGGGCCGGGTCCGAGCAGTTCTTC.

This clonotype was seen ten or more times. The chain recombines TRBV10-3 with TRBJ2-7; D is perhaps TRBD2 (6 bases). Germline CDR1 is ENHRY and CDR2 is SYGVKD. The CDR3 is made up of 12 amino acids. The V and J ends lost 8 bases and 4 bases respectively, with 12 bases between them. CDR3 sequence reads: CAIGLGGYEQYF. CDR3 nucleotide sequence: TGTGCCATCGGATTAGGAGGGTACGAGCAGTACTTC.